Reported below is one TCR beta chain. Its antigen has not been determined. Base qualities were left out, and no much larger clone turns up one base away. This record comes from a study of blood T cell repertoires in COVID-19 (dated by TCRdb to about 2020). Regarding the research as a whole: The collaborator samples originated in the United States, Italy and Spain and spanned the acute and convalescent phases of COVID-19. The prospective study material was composed of cDNA or gDNA derived from T cells, B-cell-depleted T cells, or PBMCs. The dataset comprised deeply sampled blood TCRbeta repertoires from subjects exposed to, actively infected with, or recovered from COVID-19. The repertoires were made available in a free public database intended to serve as a resource for research on the immune response to SARS-CoV-2. Samples came from the ongoing ImmuneRACE study (first 160 participants) plus 1,254 subjects from 6 global collaborators. Nearly every sample came with metadata listing a de-identified subject ID, COVID-19 status, age in years and sex. Where available, HLA class I and class II types were taken from metadata supplied by the sample provider and were not determined by assay-based typing. The full study reports these points: The amount of clinical and demographic metadata varied by source and participant and was provided uncurated.

The immunoSEQ Assay, a bias-controlled multiplex PCR, was used to amplify TCRbeta CDR3 regions from genomic DNA. The source study handled its data this way. Within the assay, amplification of reference gene primers was used to estimate how many nucleated cells each sample contained. To quantify the absolute abundance of each unique TCRbeta CDR3 rearrangement, sequence reads were collapsed and filtered. For each sample, productive Simpson clonality was calculated as the square root of Simpson's diversity index across productive rearrangements. This is the immuneACCESS table as TCRdb keeps it, with only in-frame sequences that have V and J called. A part of the clones is gone; compared with another copy, unresolved V genes explain less than half, and the rest is unexplained. That table gives V, J and clone size, and the DNA gave D and trimming. For this sample there are 250,000 to 300,000 clones; around 86% appear just once. Of the sample, 3% falls within the top ten clones.

Whole blood was collected in K2EDTA tubes by collaborating institutions according to the institutions' own protocols. For TCRbeta analysis, collaborators shipped samples in one of three forms: frozen whole blood, isolated PBMCs, or DNA extracted from either of those sample types. V and J are trimmed by 0 bases and 6 bases, and the gene matches miss 5 bases of the junction. From the cysteine through the phenylalanine, the CDR3 covers 15 amino acids. Just the 45-base CDR3 DNA is kept, in frame starting at base 1. As encoded in the germline V gene, CDR1 is SGDLS while CDR2 is YYNGEE. Sequenced: peripheral blood. Recombination connected TRBV9 to TRBJ2-1; TRBD2 lines up with 8 middle nucleotides. The TCR comes from a woman in her twenties or thirties with active or convalescent COVID-19. Here is the DNA: TGTGCCAGCAGCGTAGGAGCGGGGGCGCCCAATGAGCAGTTCTTC. This sequence encodes CASSVGAGAPNEQFF.